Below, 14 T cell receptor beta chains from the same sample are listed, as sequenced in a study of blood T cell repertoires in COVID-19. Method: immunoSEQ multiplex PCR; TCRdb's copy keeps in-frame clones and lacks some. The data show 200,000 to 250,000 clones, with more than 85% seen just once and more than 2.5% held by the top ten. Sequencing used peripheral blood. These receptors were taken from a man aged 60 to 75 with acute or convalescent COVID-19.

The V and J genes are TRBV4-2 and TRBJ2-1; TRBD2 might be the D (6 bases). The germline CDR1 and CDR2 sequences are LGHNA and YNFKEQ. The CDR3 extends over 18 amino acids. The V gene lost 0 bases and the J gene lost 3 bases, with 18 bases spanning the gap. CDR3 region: CASSQEKGSGGDYNEQFF. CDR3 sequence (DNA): TGTGCCAGCAGCCAAGAGAAGGGATCAGGAGGGGACTACAATGAGCAGTTCTTC.

The CDR3 DNA sequence: TGTGCCAGCAGCTTAGAATATCGGCAGGGGAACACTGAAGCTTTCTTT. Encoded protein: CASSLEYRQGNTEAFF. The genes are TRBV11-2 and TRBJ1-1; tentative D call: TRBD1 (5 bases). The V and J ends lost 0 bases and 1 base respectively, with 12 bases between them. This CDR3 comprises 16 residues. Germline V gene data show CDR1 as SGHAT and CDR2 as FQNNGV.

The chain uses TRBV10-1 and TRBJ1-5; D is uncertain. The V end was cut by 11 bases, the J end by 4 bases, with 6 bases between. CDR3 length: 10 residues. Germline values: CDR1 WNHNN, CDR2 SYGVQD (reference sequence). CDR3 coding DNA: TGCGCCGGCGGGAATCAGCCCCAGCATTTT. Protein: CAGGNQPQHF.

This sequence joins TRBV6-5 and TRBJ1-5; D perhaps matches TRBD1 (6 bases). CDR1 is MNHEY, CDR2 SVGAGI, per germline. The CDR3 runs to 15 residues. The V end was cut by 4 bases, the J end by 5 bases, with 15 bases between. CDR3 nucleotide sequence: TGTGCCAGCAGTTTGCCCGGGACACTAGATCAGCCCCAGCATTTT. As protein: CASSLPGTLDQPQHF.

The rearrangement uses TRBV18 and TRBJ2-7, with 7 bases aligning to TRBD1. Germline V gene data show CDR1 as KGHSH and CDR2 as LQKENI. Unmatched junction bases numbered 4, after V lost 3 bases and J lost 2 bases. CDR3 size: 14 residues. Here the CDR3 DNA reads TGTGCCAGCTCACCCCGGACAGGCACCTACGAGCAGTACTTC. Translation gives CASSPRTGTYEQYF.

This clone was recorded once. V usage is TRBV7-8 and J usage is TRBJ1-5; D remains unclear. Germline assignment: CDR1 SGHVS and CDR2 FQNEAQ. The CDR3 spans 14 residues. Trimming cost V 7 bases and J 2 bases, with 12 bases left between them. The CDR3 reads CASTLSRGNQPQHF. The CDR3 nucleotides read TGTGCCAGCACCCTTAGTCGGGGCAATCAGCCCCAGCATTTT.

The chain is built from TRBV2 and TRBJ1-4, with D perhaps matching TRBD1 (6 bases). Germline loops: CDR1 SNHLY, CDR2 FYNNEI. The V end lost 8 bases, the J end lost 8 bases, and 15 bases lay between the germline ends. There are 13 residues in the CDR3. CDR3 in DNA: TGTGCCAGCGGGTCCAGGGGCAGGGAAAAACTGTTTTTT. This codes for CASGSRGREKLFF.

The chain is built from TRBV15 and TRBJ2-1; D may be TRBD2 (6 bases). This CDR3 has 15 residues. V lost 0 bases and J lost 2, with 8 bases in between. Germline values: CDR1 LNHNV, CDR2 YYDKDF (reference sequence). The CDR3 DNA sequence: TGTGCCACCAGCAGAGAACGGGGGACCTACAATGAGCAGTTCTTC. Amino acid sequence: CATSRERGTYNEQFF. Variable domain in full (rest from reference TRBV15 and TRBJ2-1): DAMVIQNPRYQVTQFGKPVTLSCSQTLNHNVMYWYQQKSSQAPKLLFHYYDKDFNNEADTPDNFQSRRPNTSFCFLDIRSPGLGDTAMYLCATSRERGTYNEQFFGPGTRLTVL.

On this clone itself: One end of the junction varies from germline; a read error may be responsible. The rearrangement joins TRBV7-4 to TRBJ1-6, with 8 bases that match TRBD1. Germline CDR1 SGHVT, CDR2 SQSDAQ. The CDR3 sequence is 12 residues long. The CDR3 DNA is TGTGCCGGCCTCCACTGCGGACAGGGCATACCTTTT. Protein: CAGLHCGQGIPF.

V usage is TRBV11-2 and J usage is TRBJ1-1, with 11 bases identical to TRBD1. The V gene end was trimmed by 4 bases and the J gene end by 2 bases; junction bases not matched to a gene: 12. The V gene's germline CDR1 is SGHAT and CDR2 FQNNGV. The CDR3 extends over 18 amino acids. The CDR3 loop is CASSSSRDRGGRNTEAFF. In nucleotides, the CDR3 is TGTGCCAGCAGCTCCTCCCGGGACAGGGGGGGAAGAAACACTGAAGCTTTCTTT.

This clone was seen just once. CDR3 residues: CASSETGLGGTEAFF. CDR3 nucleotides: TGTGCCAGCAGCGAGACAGGGCTGGGAGGCACTGAAGCTTTCTTT. The chain combines TRBV6-6 with TRBJ1-1; 7 nucleotides agree with TRBD1. After removal of 6 bases from V and 4 bases from J, the junction contained 11 bases not matched to a gene. The CDR3 consists of 15 residues. Germline V gives CDR1 MNHNY, CDR2 SVGAGI (reference sequence).

The DNA for the CDR3 is TGTGCCACCAGTGACACGACAGGGGGCGGTGAGCAGTTCTTC. It is translated as CATSDTTGGGEQFF. The V call is TRBV24-1, the J call TRBJ2-1; TRBD1 agrees at 10 bases. V shed 4 bases and J 9 bases; nucleotides not matched to a gene: 5. The CDR3 covers 14 residues. From germline, CDR1 is KGHDR and CDR2 SFDVKD.

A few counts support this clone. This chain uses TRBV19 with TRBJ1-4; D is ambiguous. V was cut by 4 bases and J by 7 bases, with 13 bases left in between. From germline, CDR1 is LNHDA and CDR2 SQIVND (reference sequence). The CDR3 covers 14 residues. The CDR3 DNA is TGTGCCAGTAGTAACGCGGGCCGGGTTGAAAAACTGTTTTTT. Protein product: CASSNAGRVEKLFF.

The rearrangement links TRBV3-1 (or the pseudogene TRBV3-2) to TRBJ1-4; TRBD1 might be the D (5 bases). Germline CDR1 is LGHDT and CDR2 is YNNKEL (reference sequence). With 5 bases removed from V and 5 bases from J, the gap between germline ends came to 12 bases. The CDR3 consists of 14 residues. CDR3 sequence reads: CASSGGGGNEKLFF. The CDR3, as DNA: TGTGCCAGCAGCGGGGGTGGAGGGAATGAAAAACTGTTTTTT.